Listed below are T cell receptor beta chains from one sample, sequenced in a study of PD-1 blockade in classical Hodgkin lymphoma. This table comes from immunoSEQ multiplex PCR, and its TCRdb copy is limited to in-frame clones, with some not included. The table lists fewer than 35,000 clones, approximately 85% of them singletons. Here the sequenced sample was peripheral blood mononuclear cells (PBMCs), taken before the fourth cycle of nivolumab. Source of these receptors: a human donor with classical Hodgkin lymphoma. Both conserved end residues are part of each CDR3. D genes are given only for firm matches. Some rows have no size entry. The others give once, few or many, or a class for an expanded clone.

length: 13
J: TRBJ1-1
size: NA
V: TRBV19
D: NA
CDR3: CASSQGLNTEAFF
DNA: TGTGCCAGTAGCCAGGGCTTGAACACTGAAGCTTTCTTT

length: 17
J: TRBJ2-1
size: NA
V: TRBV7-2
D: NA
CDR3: CASSSEPTWGTYNEQFF
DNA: TGTGCCAGCAGCTCAGAACCGACCTGGGGTACCTACAATGAGCAGTTCTTC

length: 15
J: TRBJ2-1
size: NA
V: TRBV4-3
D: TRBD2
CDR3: CASRPSGGSGNEQFF
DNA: TGCGCCAGCAGGCCCTCCGGGGGGTCAGGGAATGAGCAGTTCTTC

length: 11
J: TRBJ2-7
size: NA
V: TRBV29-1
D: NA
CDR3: CSVEANYEQYF
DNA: TGCAGCGTTGAAGCCAACTACGAGCAGTACTTC

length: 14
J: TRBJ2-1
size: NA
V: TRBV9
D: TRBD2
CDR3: CASSGTSGHNEQFF
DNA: TGTGCCAGCAGCGGGACTAGCGGGCACAATGAGCAGTTCTTC

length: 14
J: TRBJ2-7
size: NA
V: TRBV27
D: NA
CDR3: CASSWGVGAYEQYF
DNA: TGTGCCAGCAGTTGGGGAGTCGGGGCCTACGAGCAGTACTTC

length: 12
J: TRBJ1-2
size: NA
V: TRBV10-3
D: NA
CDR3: CAIREGDYGYTF
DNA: TGTGCCATCAGGGAGGGAGACTATGGCTACACCTTC

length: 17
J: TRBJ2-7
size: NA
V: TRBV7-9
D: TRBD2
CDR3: CASSSQTLAGAAYEQYF
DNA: TGTGCCAGCAGCTCGCAAACACTAGCGGGAGCCGCCTACGAGCAGTACTTC

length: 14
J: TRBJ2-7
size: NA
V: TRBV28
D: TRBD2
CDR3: CATLELAGVYEQYF
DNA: TGTGCGACCCTGGAGCTAGCGGGAGTTTACGAGCAGTACTTC

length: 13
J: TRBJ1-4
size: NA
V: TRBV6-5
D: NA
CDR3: CASSKGGFEKLFF
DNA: TGTGCCAGCAGTAAAGGGGGTTTTGAAAAACTGTTTTTT

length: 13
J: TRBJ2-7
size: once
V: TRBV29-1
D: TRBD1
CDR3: CSVERDSTYEQYF
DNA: TGCAGCGTTGAGAGGGACAGTACGTACGAGCAGTACTTC

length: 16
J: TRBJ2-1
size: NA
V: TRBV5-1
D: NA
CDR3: CASRVASSSSYNEQFF
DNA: TGCGCCAGCAGGGTGGCTAGCTCGAGCTCCTACAATGAGCAGTTCTTC

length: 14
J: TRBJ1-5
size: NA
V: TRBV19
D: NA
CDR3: CASSITASNQPQHF
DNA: TGTGCCAGTAGTATTACCGCTAGCAATCAGCCCCAGCATTTT

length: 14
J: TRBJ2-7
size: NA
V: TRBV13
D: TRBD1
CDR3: CASSPGTGGYEQYF
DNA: TGTGCCAGCAGCCCCGGGACAGGGGGCTACGAGCAGTACTTC

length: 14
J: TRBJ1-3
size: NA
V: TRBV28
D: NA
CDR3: CASSSSGGGDTIYF
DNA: TGTGCCAGCAGCTCTTCTGGGGGGGGAGACACCATATATTTT

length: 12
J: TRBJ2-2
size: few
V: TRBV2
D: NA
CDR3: CASSEMGGELFF
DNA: TGTGCCAGCAGTGAAATGGGCGGGGAGCTGTTTTTT

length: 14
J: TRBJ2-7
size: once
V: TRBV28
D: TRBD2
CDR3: CASSLAGTNYEQYF
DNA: TGTGCCAGCTCCCTAGCGGGAACTAACTACGAGCAGTACTTC

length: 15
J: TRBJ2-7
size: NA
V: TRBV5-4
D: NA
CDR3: CASSLGGPGAYEQYF
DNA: TGTGCCAGCAGCTTGGGGGGACCCGGTGCGTACGAGCAGTACTTC

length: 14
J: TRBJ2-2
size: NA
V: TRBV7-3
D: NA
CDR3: CASSPAGNTGELFF
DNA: TGTGCCAGCAGCCCAGCGGGGAACACCGGGGAGCTGTTTTTT

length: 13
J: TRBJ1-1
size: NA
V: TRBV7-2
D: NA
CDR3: CASSAGARTEAFF
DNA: TGTGCCAGCAGCGCGGGCGCGAGGACTGAAGCTTTCTTT

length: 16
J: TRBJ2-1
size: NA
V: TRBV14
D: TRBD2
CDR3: CASSQNSGRAYNEQFF
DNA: TGTGCCAGCAGCCAAAATAGCGGGAGGGCATACAATGAGCAGTTCTTC

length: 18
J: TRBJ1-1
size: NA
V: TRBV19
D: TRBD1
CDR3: CASSLSFRTGRGNTEAFF
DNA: TGTGCCAGTAGTCTCTCCTTTCGGACAGGGAGAGGGAACACTGAAGCTTTCTTT

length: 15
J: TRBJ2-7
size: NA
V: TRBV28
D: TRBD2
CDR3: CASTQGVAGVYEQYF
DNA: TGTGCCAGCACGCAGGGGGTAGCGGGAGTGTACGAGCAGTACTTC

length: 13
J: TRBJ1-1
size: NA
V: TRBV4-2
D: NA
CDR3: CASSLTSSVWAFF
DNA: TGTGCCAGCAGCTTAACTTCATCAGTCTGGGCTTTCTTT

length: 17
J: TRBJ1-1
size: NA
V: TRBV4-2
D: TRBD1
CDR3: CASSILGSGTANTEAFF
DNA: TGTGCCAGCAGTATCCTGGGGTCCGGGACAGCAAACACTGAAGCTTTCTTT

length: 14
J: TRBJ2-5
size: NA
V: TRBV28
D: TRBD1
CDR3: CASSLEGAGETQYF
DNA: TGTGCCAGCAGTTTAGAGGGGGCCGGGGAGACCCAGTACTTC

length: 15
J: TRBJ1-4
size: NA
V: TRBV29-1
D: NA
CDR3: CSVGREGSTNEKLFF
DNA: TGCAGCGTAGGGAGGGAAGGTTCGACTAATGAAAAACTGTTTTTT

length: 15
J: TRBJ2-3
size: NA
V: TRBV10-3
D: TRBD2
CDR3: CAISTSGGGTDTQYF
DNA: TGTGCCATCAGTACTAGCGGAGGTGGGACAGATACGCAGTATTTT

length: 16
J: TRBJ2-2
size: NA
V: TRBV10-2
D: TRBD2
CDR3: CASRAGLAVNTGELFF
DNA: TGCGCCAGCAGAGCGGGACTAGCGGTGAACACCGGGGAGCTGTTTTTT

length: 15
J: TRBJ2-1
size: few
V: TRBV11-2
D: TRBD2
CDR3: CASSFSGLAGGPQFF
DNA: TGTGCCAGCAGCTTCTCGGGCCTAGCGGGAGGGCCCCAGTTCTTC

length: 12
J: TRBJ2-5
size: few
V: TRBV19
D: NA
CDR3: CASRHRDETQYF
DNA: TGTGCCAGTAGACACAGGGATGAGACCCAGTACTTC

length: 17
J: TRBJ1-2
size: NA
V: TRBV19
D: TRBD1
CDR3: CASSPVGQGLESYGYTF
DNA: TGTGCCAGTAGCCCGGTGGGACAGGGACTAGAAAGTTATGGCTACACCTTC

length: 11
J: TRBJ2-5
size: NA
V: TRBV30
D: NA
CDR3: CAWTQGETQYF
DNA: TGTGCCTGGACGCAGGGGGAGACCCAGTACTTC

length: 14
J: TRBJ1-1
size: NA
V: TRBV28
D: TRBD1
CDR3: CASSTNRGTTEAFF
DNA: TGTGCCAGCAGCACAAACAGGGGCACCACTGAAGCTTTCTTT

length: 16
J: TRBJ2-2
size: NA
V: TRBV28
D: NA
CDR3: CASSYLLASSTGELFF
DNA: TGTGCCAGCAGTTACCTACTGGCAAGCAGCACCGGGGAGCTGTTTTTT

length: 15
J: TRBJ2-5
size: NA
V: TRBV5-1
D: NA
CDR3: CASSLWGAVSETQYF
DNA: TGCGCCAGCAGCTTGTGGGGGGCAGTTTCAGAGACCCAGTACTTC

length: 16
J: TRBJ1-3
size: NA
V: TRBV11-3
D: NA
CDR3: CASSLGPLDSGNTIYF
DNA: TGTGCCAGCAGCTTAGGCCCCTTGGACTCTGGAAACACCATATATTTT

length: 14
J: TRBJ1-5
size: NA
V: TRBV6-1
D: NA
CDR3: CASSEATRNQPQHF
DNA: TGTGCCAGCAGTGAAGCGACGCGGAATCAGCCCCAGCATTTT

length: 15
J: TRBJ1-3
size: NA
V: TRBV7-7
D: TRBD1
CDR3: CASSQDRGAGNTIYF
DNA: TGTGCTAGCAGCCAGGACAGGGGCGCTGGAAACACCATATATTTT

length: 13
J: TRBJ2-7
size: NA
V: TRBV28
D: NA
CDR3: CASWAPSSYEQYF
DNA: TGTGCCAGCTGGGCACCGAGCTCCTACGAGCAGTACTTC

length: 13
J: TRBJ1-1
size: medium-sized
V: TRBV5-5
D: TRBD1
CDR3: CASSPGGGTEAFF
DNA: TGTGCCAGCAGCCCAGGGGGGGGCACTGAAGCTTTCTTT